These 9 T cell receptor beta chains share one sample of origin, sequenced in a study of blood T cell repertoires in COVID-19. Produced via immunoSEQ multiplex PCR; TCRdb's table is partial and in-frame only. The profile covers around 200,000 clones, with under 85% appearing a single time and roughly 6.3% taken by the ten largest. The sample was peripheral blood. These receptors all come from a human donor in a cohort sampled during active COVID-19.

This clone occurred once. This chain joins TRBV4-2 and TRBJ2-1; a weak D match, TRBD2 (7 bases). The germline V gene has CDR1 LGHNA and CDR2 YNFKEQ. Between the trimmed V and J ends, which lost 6 bases and 1 base, there was a span of 19 bases. CDR3 size: 17 residues. CDR3 nucleotides: TGTGCCAGCAGGGCAGGGGTGAGGGAGGGATCCTACAATGAGCAGTTCTTC. Translating gives CASRAGVREGSYNEQFF.

This clone came up once. The chain recombines TRBV6-2 or TRBV6-3 with TRBJ1-2; D unresolved. There are 15 residues in the CDR3. Germline values: CDR1 MNHEY, CDR2 SVGEGT. V was clipped by 3 bases and J by 3 bases, with 14 bases between them. The CDR3 coding sequence is TGTGCCAGCAGTTATGGTGGGAGTCGTCACTATGGCTACACCTTC. This encodes CASSYGGSRHYGYTF.

The chain recombines TRBV18 with TRBJ1-3; maybe TRBD1 (5 bases). This CDR3 is built from 15 residues. The V and J ends lost 3 bases and 0 bases respectively, with 9 bases between them. Germline V gene sequence: CDR1 KGHSH, CDR2 LQKENI. CDR3 sequence: CASSPDTSSGNTIYF. As DNA, the CDR3 is TGTGCCAGCTCACCGGACACGAGCTCTGGAAACACCATATATTTT. The full variable domain, with the rest looked up from reference TRBV18 and TRBJ1-3, is NAGVMQNPRHLVRRRGQEARLRCSPMKGHSHVYWYRQLPEEGLKFMVYLQKENIIDESGMPKERFSAEFPKEGPSILRIQQVVRGDSAAYFCASSPDTSSGNTIYFGEGSWLTVV.

V usage is TRBV4-1 and J usage is TRBJ2-7; TRBD1 agrees at 10 bases. CDR1 is MGHRA, CDR2 YSYEKL, per germline. This CDR3 is built from 14 residues. Trimming removed 8 bases from V and 9 bases from J; junction bases left unmatched: 13. CDR3 amino acids: CASSDGTGVSGQYF. CDR3 nucleotides: TGCGCCAGCTCGGACGGGACAGGGGTTTCGGGGCAGTACTTC.

The chain carries TRBV6-1 and TRBJ1-5; D not resolved. The CDR3 is 15 amino acids. Looked up from germline, CDR1 is MNHNS and CDR2 is SASEGT. V was clipped by 2 bases and J by 2 bases, with 10 bases between them. This CDR3 is CASSEMRSGNQPQHF. The CDR3, as DNA: TGTGCCAGCAGTGAAATGAGGAGCGGCAATCAGCCCCAGCATTTT.

This chain connects TRBV7-9 to TRBJ2-2; 7 nucleotides align to TRBD1. Unmatched junction bases numbered 4, after V lost 5 bases and J lost 1 base. The CDR3 totals 15 residues. Germline CDR1 SEHNR, CDR2 FQNEAQ (reference sequence). DNA of the CDR3: TGTGCCAGCAGCCTGGGACAGTTGAACACCGGGGAGCTGTTTTTT. It specifies CASSLGQLNTGELFF.

The rearrangement links TRBV19 to TRBJ2-1, with 7 bases aligning to TRBD2. The CDR3 has 15 amino acids. The germline gives CDR1 LNHDA, CDR2 SQIVND (reference sequence). J lost 6 bases, V lost 1 base, and 6 bases had no gene match. Here the CDR3 DNA reads TGTGCCAGTAGTATAGGATGGGGGGGACCCAATGAGCAGTTCTTC. Its translation: CASSIGWGGPNEQFF.

This clone was seen many times. The chain combines TRBV5-1 with TRBJ2-7; no clear D. Per the germline V gene, CDR1 is SGHRS and CDR2 is YFSETQ. The length of the CDR3 is 11 residues. Trimming removed 7 bases from V and 2 bases from J, with 7 bases in between. The CDR3 here is CASAGTYEQYF. DNA of the CDR3: TGCGCCAGCGCAGGTACCTACGAGCAGTACTTC.

This clone appeared a single time. The genes are TRBV6-5 and TRBJ2-1, with 10 bases fitting TRBD2. Unmatched junction bases numbered 6, after V lost 7 bases and J lost 3 bases. The CDR3 is 15 residues long. CDR1 is MNHEY, CDR2 SVGAGI, per germline. The CDR3 nucleotides are TGTGCCAGCACTTCTAGCGGGGGAATCTACAATGAGCAGTTCTTC. It codes for CASTSSGGIYNEQFF.